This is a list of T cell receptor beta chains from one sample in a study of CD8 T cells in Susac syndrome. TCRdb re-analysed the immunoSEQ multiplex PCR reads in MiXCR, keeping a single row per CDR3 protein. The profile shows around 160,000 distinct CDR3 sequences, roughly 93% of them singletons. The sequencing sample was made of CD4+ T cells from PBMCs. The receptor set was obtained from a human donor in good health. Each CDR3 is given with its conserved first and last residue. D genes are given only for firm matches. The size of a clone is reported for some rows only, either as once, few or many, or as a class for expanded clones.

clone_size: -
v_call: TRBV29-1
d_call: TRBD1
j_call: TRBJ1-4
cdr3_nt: TGCAGCGTAAGCCGACAGGGTTTCGGTGAAAAACTGTTTTTT
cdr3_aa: CSVSRQGFGEKLFF

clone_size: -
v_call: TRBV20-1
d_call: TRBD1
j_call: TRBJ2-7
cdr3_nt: TGCAGTGCTAGCGGACAGGTCACTGCCTCCTACGAGCAGTACTTC
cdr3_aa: CSASGQVTASYEQYF

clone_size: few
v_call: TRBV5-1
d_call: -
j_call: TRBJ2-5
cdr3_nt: TGTGCCAGCAGCTTCGAAGAGACCCAGTACTTC
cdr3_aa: CASSFEETQYF

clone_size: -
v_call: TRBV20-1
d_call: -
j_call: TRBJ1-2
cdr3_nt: TGCAGTGCCTGGGAGAGTAATAACTATGGCTACACCTTC
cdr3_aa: CSAWESNNYGYTF

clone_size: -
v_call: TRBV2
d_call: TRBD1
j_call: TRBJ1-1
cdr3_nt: TGTGCCAGCAGCGTCAGACAGGGCGTCACTGAAGCTTTCTTT
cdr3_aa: CASSVRQGVTEAFF

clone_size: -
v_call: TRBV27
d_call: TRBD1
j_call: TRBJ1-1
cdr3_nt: TGTGCCAGCAGTCCCACATACAGGGGCCGGAACACTGAAGCTTTCTTT
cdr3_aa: CASSPTYRGRNTEAFF

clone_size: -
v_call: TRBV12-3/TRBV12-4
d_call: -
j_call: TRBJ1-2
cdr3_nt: TGTGCCACCAACCGACAGTCCCGAGGGATGTCGAACTATGGCTACACCTTC
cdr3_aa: CATNRQSRGMSNYGYTF

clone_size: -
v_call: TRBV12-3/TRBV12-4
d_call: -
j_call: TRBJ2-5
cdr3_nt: TGTGCCAGCAGTTTATGGGGCGAGAAGACCCAGTACTTC
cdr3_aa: CASSLWGEKTQYF

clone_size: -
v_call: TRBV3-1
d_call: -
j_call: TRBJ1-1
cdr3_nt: TGTGCCAGCAGCCCCCGGGACCAGGGACAAGCTTTCTTT
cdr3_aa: CASSPRDQGQAFF

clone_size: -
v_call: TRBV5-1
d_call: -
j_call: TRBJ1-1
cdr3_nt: TGCGCCAGCAGCGCGAGCAGGGACACTGAAGCTTTCTTT
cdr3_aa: CASSASRDTEAFF

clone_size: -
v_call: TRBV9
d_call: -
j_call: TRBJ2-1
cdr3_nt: TGTGCCAGCAGCGCCGACAATGAGCAGTTCTTC
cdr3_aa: CASSADNEQFF

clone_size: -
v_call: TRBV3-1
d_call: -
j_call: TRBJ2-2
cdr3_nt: TGTGCCAGCAGCCTTGGGACAGCGGGGGGGGAGCTGTTTTTT
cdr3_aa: CASSLGTAGGELFF

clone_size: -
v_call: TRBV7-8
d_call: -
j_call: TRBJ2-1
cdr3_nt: TGTGCCAGCAGCTTAGATGGACTACCTTTAGATGAGCAGTTCTTC
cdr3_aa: CASSLDGLPLDEQFF

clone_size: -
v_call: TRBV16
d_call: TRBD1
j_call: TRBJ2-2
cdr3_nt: TGTGCCAGCAGCCAATACCCGACAGGGGTTACCGGGGAGCTGTTTTTT
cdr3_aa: CASSQYPTGVTGELFF

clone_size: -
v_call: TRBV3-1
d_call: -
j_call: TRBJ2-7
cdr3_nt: TGTGCCAGCACCAGGCAGGGGATCGGCTACGAGCAGTACTTC
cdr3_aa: CASTRQGIGYEQYF

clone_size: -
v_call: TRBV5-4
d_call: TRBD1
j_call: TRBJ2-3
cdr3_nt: TGTGCCAGCAGCTTGAGGGACAGGGAAGTCGAGACGCAGTATTTT
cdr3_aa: CASSLRDREVETQYF

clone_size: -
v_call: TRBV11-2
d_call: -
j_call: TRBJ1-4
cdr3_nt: TGTGCCAGCAGCCAAGGGAGAACTAATGAAAAACTGTTTTTT
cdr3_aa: CASSQGRTNEKLFF

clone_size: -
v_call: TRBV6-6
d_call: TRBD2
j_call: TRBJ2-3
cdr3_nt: TGTGCCAGCAGTCCACATAGCGGGGGGAGCACAGATACGCAGTATTTT
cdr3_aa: CASSPHSGGSTDTQYF

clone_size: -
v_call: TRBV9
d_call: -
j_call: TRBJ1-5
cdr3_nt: TGTGCCAGCAGCGTAGAGCAGCCCCAGCATTTT
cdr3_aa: CASSVEQPQHF

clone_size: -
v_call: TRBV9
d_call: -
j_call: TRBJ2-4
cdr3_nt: TGTGCCAGCAGCGTTGGCCAGAGTGACATTCAGTACTTC
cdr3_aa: CASSVGQSDIQYF

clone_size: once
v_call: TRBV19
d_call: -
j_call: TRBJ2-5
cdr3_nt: TGTGCCAGTACCGCCGGAGGGGGGGCGGAGGAGACCCAGTACTTC
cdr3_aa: CASTAGGGAEETQYF

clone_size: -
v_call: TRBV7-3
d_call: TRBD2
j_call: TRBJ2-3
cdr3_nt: TGTGCCAGCAGCCCCGGGACTAGCGGAGGACCCTCAGATACGCAGTATTTT
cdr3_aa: CASSPGTSGGPSDTQYF

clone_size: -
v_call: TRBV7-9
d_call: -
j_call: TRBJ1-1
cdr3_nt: TGTGCCAGCAGCTATCGACAGGACACTGAAGCTTTCTTT
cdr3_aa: CASSYRQDTEAFF

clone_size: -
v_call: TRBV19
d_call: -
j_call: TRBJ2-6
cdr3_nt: TGTGCCAGTAGTATCCGCTCTGGGGCCAACGTCCTGACTTTC
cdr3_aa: CASSIRSGANVLTF

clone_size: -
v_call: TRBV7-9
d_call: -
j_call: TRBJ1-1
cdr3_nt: TGTGCCAGCAGCTTAGGGCAAAGAGGTTCGGAAGCTTTCTTT
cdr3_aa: CASSLGQRGSEAFF

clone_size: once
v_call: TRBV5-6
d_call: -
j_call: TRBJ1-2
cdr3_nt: TGTGCCAGCAGCCTAAACCAGGTCTATGGCTACACCTTC
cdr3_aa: CASSLNQVYGYTF

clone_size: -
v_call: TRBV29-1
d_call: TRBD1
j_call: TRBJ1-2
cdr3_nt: TGCAGCGTTGGAGACGGGACAGGGAGGGGCTACACCTTC
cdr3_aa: CSVGDGTGRGYTF

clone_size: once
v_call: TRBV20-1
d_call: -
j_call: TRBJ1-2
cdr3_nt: TGCAGTGGAGGGGACTATGGCTACACCTTC
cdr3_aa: CSGGDYGYTF

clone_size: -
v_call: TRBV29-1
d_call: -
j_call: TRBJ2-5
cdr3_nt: TGCAGCGTTGAAGAGGGGCCGGAGACCCAGTACTTC
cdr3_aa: CSVEEGPETQYF

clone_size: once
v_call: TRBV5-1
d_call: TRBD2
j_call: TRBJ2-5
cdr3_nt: TGCGCCAGCAGCCCGACTAGCGGTATCCAAGAGACCCAGTACTTC
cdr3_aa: CASSPTSGIQETQYF

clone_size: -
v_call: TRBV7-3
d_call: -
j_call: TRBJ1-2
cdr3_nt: TGTGCCAGCAGCTTAACCCCTCGGGGGGAAGGCTACACCTTC
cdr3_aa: CASSLTPRGEGYTF

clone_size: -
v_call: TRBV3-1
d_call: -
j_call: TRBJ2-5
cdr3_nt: TGTGCCAGCAGCCAAGTAGCGAAAGGAGAGACCCAGTACTTC
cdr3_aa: CASSQVAKGETQYF

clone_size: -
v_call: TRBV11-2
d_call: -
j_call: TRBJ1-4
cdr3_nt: TGTGCCAGCAGCTTAGGACAGAGGACTGAAAAACTGTTTTTT
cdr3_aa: CASSLGQRTEKLFF

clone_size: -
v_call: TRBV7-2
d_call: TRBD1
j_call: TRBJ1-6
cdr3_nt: TGTGCCAGCAGCGAAAGGGACAGGCATAATTCACCCCTCCACTTT
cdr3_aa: CASSERDRHNSPLHF

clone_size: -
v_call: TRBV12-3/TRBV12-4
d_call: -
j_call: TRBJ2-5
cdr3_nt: TGTGCCAGCAGTCTAACTAGCTACCAAGAGACCCAGTACTTC
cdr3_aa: CASSLTSYQETQYF

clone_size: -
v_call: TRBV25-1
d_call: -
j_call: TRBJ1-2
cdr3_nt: TGTGCCAGCACCAATGGGGGGGGACAAGGGTATGGCTACACCTTC
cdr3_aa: CASTNGGGQGYGYTF

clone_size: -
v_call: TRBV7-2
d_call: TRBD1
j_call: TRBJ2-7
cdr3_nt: TGTGCCAGCAGCTTACCAGGGACAGGGGAGCAGTACTTC
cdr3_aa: CASSLPGTGEQYF

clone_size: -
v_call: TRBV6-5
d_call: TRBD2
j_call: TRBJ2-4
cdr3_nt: TGTGCCAGCAGTTACTCACCGACTAGCGGGGGGGAGAAAAACATTCAGTACTTC
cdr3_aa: CASSYSPTSGGEKNIQYF

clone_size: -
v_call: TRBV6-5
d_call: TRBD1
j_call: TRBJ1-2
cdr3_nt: TGTGCCAGCAGGGGACAGGGGACGAACTATGGCTACACCTTC
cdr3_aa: CASRGQGTNYGYTF

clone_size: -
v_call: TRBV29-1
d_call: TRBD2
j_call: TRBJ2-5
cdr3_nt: TGCAGCGTTGACCCGGGAGGAAGAGAGACCCAGTACTTC
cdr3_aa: CSVDPGGRETQYF

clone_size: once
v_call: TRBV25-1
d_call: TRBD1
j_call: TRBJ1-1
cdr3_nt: TGTGCCAGCAGCTCCTTTTGGGACAGGGCCAACACTGAAGCTTTCTTT
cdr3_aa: CASSSFWDRANTEAFF

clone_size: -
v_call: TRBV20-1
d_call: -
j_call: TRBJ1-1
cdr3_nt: TGCAGTGCTAACAAGGGGGAAGGGCTTGAAGCTTTCTTT
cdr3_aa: CSANKGEGLEAFF

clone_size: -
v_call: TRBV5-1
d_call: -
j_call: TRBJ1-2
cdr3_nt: TGCGCCAGCAGCTTGGGCCCCCGCAATTCTAACTATGGCTACACCTTC
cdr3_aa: CASSLGPRNSNYGYTF

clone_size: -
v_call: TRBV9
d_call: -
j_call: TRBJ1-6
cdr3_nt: TGTGCCGGGCACCCCGCCGCGCCAGCGAATTCACCCCTCCACTTT
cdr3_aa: CAGHPAAPANSPLHF

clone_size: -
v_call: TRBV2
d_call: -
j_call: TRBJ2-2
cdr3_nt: TGTGCCAGCAGTGAGATAATGACCGGGGAGCTGTTTTTT
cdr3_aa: CASSEIMTGELFF

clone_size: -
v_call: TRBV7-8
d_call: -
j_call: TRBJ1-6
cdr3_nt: TGTGCCAGCAGCTTAGATGGAGGGATCTATAATTCACCCCTCCACTTT
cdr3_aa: CASSLDGGIYNSPLHF

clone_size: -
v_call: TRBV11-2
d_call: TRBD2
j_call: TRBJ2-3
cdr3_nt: TGTGCCAGCAGCTCGGGGGGGTATCCGGCAGATACGCAGTATTTT
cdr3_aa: CASSSGGYPADTQYF

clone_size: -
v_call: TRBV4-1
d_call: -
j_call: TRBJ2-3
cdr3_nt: TGCGCCAGCAGCCAACCGATTAGCTCAGATACGCAGTATTTT
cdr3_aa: CASSQPISSDTQYF

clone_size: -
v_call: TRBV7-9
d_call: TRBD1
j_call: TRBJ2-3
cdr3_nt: TGTGCCAGCAGCTTAACAGGGGGCCCGCAGTATTTT
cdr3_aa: CASSLTGGPQYF

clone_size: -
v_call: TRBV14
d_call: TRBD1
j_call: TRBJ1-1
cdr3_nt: TGTGCCAGCAGCCGAAACCGGGACAGGGACACTGAAGCTTTCTTT
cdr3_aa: CASSRNRDRDTEAFF

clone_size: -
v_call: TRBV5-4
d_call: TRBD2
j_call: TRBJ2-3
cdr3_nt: TGTGCCAGCAGCGGGAAGGCTAGCGGGGGCTTAGATACGCAGTATTTT
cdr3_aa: CASSGKASGGLDTQYF

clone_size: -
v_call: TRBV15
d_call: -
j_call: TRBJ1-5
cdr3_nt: TGTGCCACCAGCAGAGGCAGGGGCTATAGCAATCAGCCCCAGCATTTT
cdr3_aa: CATSRGRGYSNQPQHF